These 21 T cell receptor beta chains were all obtained from the same sample, sequenced in a study of blood T cells in healthy people across ages. Using a J-beta primer mix together with a sample-barcoded 5' primer, a second PCR was run for roughly 6 to 11 cycles. TCRdb reprocessed the 5' RACE reads with MiXCR, giving one entry per CDR3 protein. Altogether roughly 2 million distinct CDR3 sequences are present, just under 50% being singletons, with the ten largest covering approximately 2%. Sequenced sample: blood. These receptors were collected from a woman in her thirties or forties in good health.

This clonotype was detected a few times. CDR3 amino acids: CASSRDGQIQETQYF. CDR3 coding DNA: TGTGCCAGCTCACGAGACGGACAGATCCAAGAGACCCAGTACTTC. The chain is built from TRBV18 and TRBJ2-5, with D possibly TRBD1 on 6 matching bases. V lost 4 bases and J 1 base, leaving 13 bases between the germline ends. Germline lookup yields CDR1 KGHSH and CDR2 LQKENI. The CDR3 runs to 15 residues.

This clonotype was seen at least ten times. J is TRBJ1-2 and V is TRBV7-2; no firm D call. V was clipped by 5 bases and J by 4 bases, with 14 bases between them. The length of the CDR3 is 14 residues. CDR1 is SGHTA, CDR2 FQGNSA, per germline. For the CDR3, the DNA is TGTGCCAGCAGCCCTATTACAAGCGGCTATGGCTACACCTTC. Translated, it gives CASSPITSGYGYTF.

The rearrangement joins TRBV4-1 to TRBJ2-7, with D possibly called TRBD1 or TRBD2 (6 bases each). The V and J ends lost 1 base and 0 bases respectively, with 19 bases between them. Per germline, CDR1 MGHRA and CDR2 YSYEKL. This CDR3 spans 18 amino acids. CDR3 nucleotide sequence: TGCGCCAGCAGCCAAGCAGGAGGGCCCGGGACAAGCTCCTACGAGCAGTACTTC. The encoded protein is CASSQAGGPGTSSYEQYF.

V gene TRBV12-3 or TRBV12-4 combines with J gene TRBJ2-1; D possibly matches TRBD1 or TRBD2 (5 bases each). There are 17 residues in the CDR3. V shed 4 bases and J shed 0 bases, with 16 bases lying between them. This CDR3 is CASSSPYPGSSYNEQFF. As DNA, the CDR3 is TGTGCCAGCAGTTCTCCGTATCCAGGGAGCTCCTACAATGAGCAGTTCTTC.

The gene calls are TRBV20-1 and TRBJ2-7; D is unclear. The V gene lost 2 bases and the J gene lost 4 bases, with 12 bases spanning the gap. This CDR3 comprises 13 residues. In germline, CDR1 is DFQATT, CDR2 SNEGSKA (reference sequence). The DNA of the CDR3 is TGCAGTGCTAGACCCGCGTCGGAGTACGAGCAGTACTTC. Its protein is CSARPASEYEQYF.

In its sample, this clonotype was seen a few times. This chain uses TRBV27 with TRBJ2-6; 10 bases are a match to TRBD1. CDR1 and CDR2 from the germline V gene are MNHEY and SMNVEV (reference sequence). The V segment lost 7 bases and the J segment 1 base; nucleotides outside the gene matches: 7. The CDR3 loop spans 17 amino acids. The CDR3 sequence: CASNPGQGKSGANVLTF. The CDR3 DNA is TGTGCCAGCAACCCGGGACAGGGGAAATCTGGGGCCAACGTCCTGACTTTC.

The chain carries TRBV12-3 or TRBV12-4 and TRBJ2-3; 16 nucleotides agree with TRBD2. CDR3 length equals 18 residues. Losses at the gene ends were 6 bases for V and 2 bases for J; bases not matched to a gene: 8. CDR3 nucleotides: TGTGCCAGCAGCCCAGGGACTAGCGGGGGGGCACACACAGATACGCAGTATTTT. Protein: CASSPGTSGGAHTDTQYF.

This chain uses TRBV5-1 with TRBJ2-7, with D possibly matching TRBD1 (6 bases). V was clipped by 0 bases and J by 3 bases, with 19 bases between them. The CDR3 is 17 residues long. Germline-derived CDR1 and CDR2 are SGHRS and YFSETQ. Written as DNA, the CDR3 is TGCGCCAGCAGCTTGGACAGGGCTAACCCCTTAGTCTACGAGCAGTACTTC. Translated, it gives CASSLDRANPLVYEQYF.

V and J are TRBV20-1 and TRBJ2-1, with D uncertain. Germline CDR1 and CDR2: DFQATT and SNEGSKA (reference sequence). This CDR3 has 13 amino acids. V was shortened by 0 bases and J by 8 bases, with 11 bases between the two germline ends. The CDR3 DNA sequence: TGCAGTGCTAGAGATTCGTTTAGGGATGAGCAGTTCTTC. Protein: CSARDSFRDEQFF.

The rearrangement uses TRBV5-1 and TRBJ2-3, with 7 bases matching TRBD1. The V gene end was trimmed by 7 bases and the J gene end by 2 bases; junction bases not matched to a gene: 10. Germline values: CDR1 SGHRS, CDR2 YFSETQ. The CDR3 runs to 15 residues. CDR3 DNA: TGCGCCAGCTCTGTGGACAGGAGATCCACAGATACGCAGTATTTT. This sequence encodes CASSVDRRSTDTQYF.

This chain uses TRBV6-2 or TRBV6-3 with TRBJ1-4; unclear D gene. V lost 2 bases and J lost 0, with 7 bases in between. This CDR3 comprises 15 residues. Germline V gene lookup returns CDR1 MNHEY and CDR2 SVGEGT. This CDR3 is CASSYADATNEKLFF. Here the CDR3 DNA reads TGTGCCAGCAGTTACGCAGACGCAACTAATGAAAAACTGTTTTTT.

This clonotype was seen just once. One end of the junction varies from germline; a read error may be responsible. V and J are TRBV10-3 and TRBJ2-3; 10 bases align to TRBD2. Germline V gene sequence: CDR1 ENHRY, CDR2 SYGVKD. The CDR3 sequence is 17 residues long. In nucleotides, the CDR3 is TGTGCCATCAGTGGCGAACTAGCGGGGACAAGCATAGATACGCAGTATTTT. This codes for CAISGELAGTSIDTQYF.

This clonotype was detected only a few times. This chain joins TRBV16 and TRBJ1-2; tentatively, D is TRBD1 (6 bases). The CDR3 contains 14 residues. Trimming pared 4 bases from V and 7 bases from J, leaving 16 bases between. Germline assignment: CDR1 KGHSY and CDR2 FQNENV. The DNA of the CDR3 is TGTGCCAGCAGCCGGAACAGGGTTTTAGGTGGCTACACCTTC. Protein sequence: CASSRNRVLGGYTF.

The chain joins TRBV7-9 to TRBJ2-5; 10 bases map to TRBD1. Germline V gives CDR1 SEHNR, CDR2 FQNEAQ (reference sequence). Unmatched junction bases numbered 13, after V lost 5 bases and J lost 4 bases. This CDR3 spans 17 amino acids. In DNA, the CDR3 is TGTGCCAGCAGCGGGGGGACAGGGGTTTGGTTAGCAGAGACCCAGTACTTC. Protein: CASSGGTGVWLAETQYF.

J is TRBJ2-7 and V is TRBV6-2 or TRBV6-3, with 8 bases matching TRBD2. CDR1 and CDR2 (germline): MNHEY, SVGEGT. CDR3 length: 15 residues. V lost 5 bases to trimming and J lost 0 bases; unmatched junction nucleotides: 6. The CDR3 bases are TGTGCCAGCAGTAACTTAGCGGGGTTCTCCTACGAGCAGTACTTC. This codes for CASSNLAGFSYEQYF.

The chain carries TRBV6-5 and TRBJ2-1; TRBD2 might be the D (6 bases). The germline CDR1 and CDR2 sequences are MNHEY and SVGAGI. Trimming removed 6 bases at V and 5 bases at J, with 17 bases between. CDR3 length: 15 residues. The CDR3 DNA reads TGTGCCAGCAGGGAGGGTCCAGCCAGAAACAATGAGCAGTTCTTC. Translating gives CASREGPARNNEQFF.

This clonotype was detected a few times. The chain employs TRBV4-2 and TRBJ2-1; TRBD2 aligns across 14 bases. Germline V CDR1 and CDR2: LGHNA, YNFKEQ. V was clipped by 4 bases and J by 6 bases; unmatched bases: 5. The CDR3 totals 16 residues. CDR3 sequence: CASSLRGLAGANEQFF. The DNA for the CDR3 is TGTGCCAGCAGCCTCAGGGGACTAGCGGGGGCCAATGAGCAGTTCTTC.

J is TRBJ2-3 and V is TRBV10-3, with 7 bases aligning to TRBD2. V was pared by 8 bases and J by 0 bases, with 11 bases of the junction left unmatched. CDR1 ENHRY and CDR2 SYGVKD come from the germline V gene. CDR3 length: 16 amino acids. This chain's CDR3 is CAISRGRKTSTDTQYF. As DNA, the CDR3 is TGTGCCATCTCGCGGGGGAGGAAGACTAGCACAGATACGCAGTATTTT.

The chain has TRBV20-1 and TRBJ2-5; no reliable D call. There are 11 residues in the CDR3. In germline, CDR1 is DFQATT, CDR2 SNEGSKA (reference sequence). In DNA form, the CDR3 reads TGCAGACCCGCCGGAGTGGAGACCCAGTACTTC. It yields the protein CRPAGVETQYF.

The V and J genes are TRBV7-2 and TRBJ2-5; TRBD1 aligns across 7 bases. The CDR3 has 15 amino acids. Looked up from germline, CDR1 is SGHTA and CDR2 is FQGNSA. V dropped 6 bases and J dropped 1; count of bases not matched to a gene: 8. CDR3 region: CASRFRDRVQETQYF. The CDR3 DNA follows: TGTGCCAGCAGGTTCCGGGACAGAGTCCAAGAGACCCAGTACTTC.

A note on this clonotype: The junction does not match germline at one end; this may be a read error. This chain connects TRBV12-3 or TRBV12-4 to TRBJ2-6, with D unresolved. The length of the CDR3 is 15 residues. The DNA of the CDR3 is TGTGCCAGCAGGGCGACACGGTCTGGGACCAACGTCCTGACTTTC. The encoded protein is CASRATRSGTNVLTF.